This passage covers 15 T cell receptor beta chains from one sample sequenced in a study of blood T cell repertoires in COVID-19. The assay was immunoSEQ multiplex PCR, and TCRdb's table has in-frame clones only and misses some. The data show hundreds of thousands of clones, around 90% seen once. Sequences were obtained from peripheral blood. All receptors come from a man in his late teens or twenties with COVID-19, enrolled during active disease.

This clone showed up just once. The V call is TRBV14, the J call TRBJ2-1; 8 bases fit TRBD2. CDR3 length equals 15 residues. Germline-derived CDR1 and CDR2 are SGHDN and FVKESK. J lost 3 bases, V lost 2 bases, and 3 bases had no gene match. The CDR3 DNA reads TGTGCCAGCAGCCAAATTAGCGGGGACTACAATGAGCAGTTCTTC. This translates into CASSQISGDYNEQFF.

This chain connects TRBV18 to TRBJ1-6; TRBD1 matches at 9 bases. The CDR3 is 16 residues long. Germline V gene data show CDR1 as KGHSH and CDR2 as LQKENI. The V segment lost 6 bases and the J segment 0 bases; nucleotides outside the gene matches: 3. CDR3 DNA sequence: TGTGCCAGCTCGCAGGACAGGGGCTCCTATAATTCACCCCTCCACTTT. It is translated as CASSQDRGSYNSPLHF.

The CDR3 region is CASSPIIGATNEQYF. The CDR3, as DNA: TGTGCCAGCAGCCCCATAATAGGGGCTACTAACGAGCAGTACTTC. The chain uses TRBV11-2 and TRBJ2-7; D is perhaps TRBD1 (5 bases). The CDR3 runs 15 residues. V gave up 5 bases and J gave up 5 bases, with 19 bases separating them. Germline-derived CDR1 and CDR2 are SGHAT and FQNNGV.

The genes are TRBV28 and TRBJ2-6; weak D call: TRBD1 (6 bases). The V gene lost 3 bases and the J gene lost 4 bases, with 10 bases spanning the gap. The CDR3 extends over 15 amino acids. CDR1 MDHEN and CDR2 SYDVKM come from the germline V gene. The CDR3 here is CASSLRGSGANVLTF. The CDR3 DNA reads TGTGCCAGCAGTTTGAGGGGGTCCGGGGCCAACGTCCTGACTTTC.

The chain links TRBV11-2 to TRBJ2-3; 10 bases line up with TRBD2. This CDR3 is built from 16 residues. Germline CDR1 reads SGHAT; CDR2 reads FQNNGV. J was trimmed by 5 bases and V by 2 bases; bases with no gene match: 7. This chain's CDR3 is CASSLNRASGGDTQYF. In DNA, the CDR3 is TGTGCCAGCAGCTTAAATAGGGCTAGCGGGGGAGATACGCAGTATTTT.

The rearrangement uses TRBV15 and TRBJ1-5; D might be TRBD1 (5 bases). Germline CDR1 LNHNV, CDR2 YYDKDF (reference sequence). This CDR3 region has 16 residues. V gave up 3 bases and J gave up 9 bases, with 21 bases separating them. CDR3 nucleotides: TGTGCCACCAGCAGGGACCGGGACTTTGAGAAGCTGCCCCAGCATTTT. Its translation: CATSRDRDFEKLPQHF.

The chain links TRBV2 to TRBJ2-7; 10 bases align to TRBD2. V shed 2 bases and J 3 bases; nucleotides not matched to a gene: 19. Germline V gene sequence: CDR1 SNHLY, CDR2 FYNNEI. The CDR3 contains 20 residues. CDR3 bases: TGTGCCAGCAGTGAAAGCTGGGGGGGGCTAGCGGGAGTTTCGGACTACGAGCAGTACTTC. It translates to CASSESWGGLAGVSDYEQYF.

V is TRBV2 and J is TRBJ2-7, with 11 bases lining up with TRBD2. J lost 0 bases, V lost 5 bases, and 3 bases had no gene match. This CDR3 has 15 residues. CDR1 and CDR2 from the germline V gene are SNHLY and FYNNEI. The CDR3 region has the DNA TGTGCCAGCAGTCTAGCGGGGGGCTACTCCTACGAGCAGTACTTC. Protein sequence: CASSLAGGYSYEQYF.

The V and J genes are TRBV19 and TRBJ2-3, with unresolved D. The CDR3 runs to 13 residues. The V gene's germline CDR1 is LNHDA and CDR2 SQIVND (reference sequence). Trimming took 6 bases from V and 6 from J, leaving 13 bases between them. DNA of the CDR3: TGTGCCAGTAGAGTTGTGGGCAAGGATACGCAGTATTTT. It yields the protein CASRVVGKDTQYF.

There are a few counts of this clone. The gene calls are TRBV2 and TRBJ1-6, with 7 positions matching TRBD1. CDR3 length: 15 residues. The germline CDR1 and CDR2 sequences are SNHLY and FYNNEI. The J segment lost 7 bases and the V segment lost 5 bases, leaving 8 bases of the junction unmatched. The CDR3 DNA follows: TGTGCCAGCAGTCCGGAGGGGGCGCAGAATTCACCCCTCCACTTT. This codes for CASSPEGAQNSPLHF.

The chain recombines TRBV19 with TRBJ2-7; D not certain. V shed 4 bases and J shed 0 bases, with 10 bases lying between them. Germline lookup yields CDR1 LNHDA and CDR2 SQIVND (reference sequence). The CDR3 covers 14 residues. CDR3 nucleotide sequence: TGTGCCAGTAGTACCAGGTCGAGCTCCTACGAGCAGTACTTC. Its protein product is CASSTRSSSYEQYF.

The CDR3 DNA follows: TGTGCCAGCGGTGCTTGGGCGGGGGGTTACAATGAGCAGTTCTTC. Its protein is CASGAWAGGYNEQFF. This chain uses TRBV2 with TRBJ2-1, with 8 bases that match TRBD2. With V trimmed by 8 bases and J by 4 bases, 10 bases remained unmatched. The V gene's germline CDR1 is SNHLY and CDR2 FYNNEI. The CDR3 has 15 amino acids.

This sequence joins TRBV7-2 and TRBJ1-6; D not resolved. This CDR3 has 17 amino acids. V lost 5 bases to trimming and J lost 0 bases, with 14 bases between them. Germline CDR1 and CDR2: SGHTA and FQGNSA. Written as DNA, the CDR3 is TGTGCCAGCAGCGCCGAGGCAGCGAGCTCCTATAATTCACCCCTCCACTTT. It is translated as CASSAEAASSYNSPLHF.

This chain connects TRBV3-1 (or the pseudogene TRBV3-2) to TRBJ2-1; no clear D gene. The CDR3 has 15 residues. Per germline, CDR1 LGHDT and CDR2 YNNKEL (reference sequence). V was shortened by 1 base and J by 7 bases, with 14 bases between the two germline ends. CDR3 nucleotides: TGTGCCAGCAGCCAAGGAAACAGTATTGGGAATGAGCAGTTCTTC. It codes for CASSQGNSIGNEQFF.

The chain employs TRBV6-5 and TRBJ2-5; tentatively, D is TRBD2 (5 bases). Germline lookup yields CDR1 MNHEY and CDR2 SVGAGI. Trimming cost V 6 bases and J 4 bases, with 15 bases left between them. The CDR3 covers 14 residues. The chain's CDR3 is CASSDPGNRETQYF. The CDR3 nucleotides are TGTGCCAGCAGCGACCCGGGGAACAGAGAGACCCAGTACTTC.